Listed here are 19 T cell receptor beta chains from one sample, sequenced in a study of beta chain features in type 1 diabetes. Expressed TCRB transcripts were sequenced, since all the RNA that had been isolated was reverse transcribed. Produced via immunoSEQ multiplex PCR; TCRdb's table is partial and in-frame only. The table shows almost 350,000 clones, with approximately 9.9% occurring only once. For these receptors, no antigen is known. Study results and caveats: For Type 1 diabetes patients, all four CD4+ subsets carried TCRB CDR3s that were moderately but significantly shorter.

Sequencing was carried out using central memory CD4+ T cells from blood. The origin of the receptors is a young man with type 1 diabetes.

As to this clone: The sample contains more than one DNA sequence encoding this CDR3. V gene TRBV11-2 combines with J gene TRBJ2-1; the D gene is possibly TRBD2 (5 bases). The CDR3 is 15 amino acids. Trimming pared 1 base from V and 0 bases from J, leaving 7 bases between. Germline V gives CDR1 SGHAT, CDR2 FQNNGV. CDR3 coding DNA: TGTGCCAGCAGCTTAGGTGGGAGCTCCTACAATGAGCAGTTCTTC. Protein sequence: CASSLGGSSYNEQFF.

V gene TRBV4-3 combines with J gene TRBJ1-6, with D tentatively TRBD1 (5 bases). The CDR3 has 13 residues. Trimming took 0 bases from V and 12 from J, leaving 9 bases between them. The germline V gene has CDR1 LGHNA and CDR2 YSLEER. The CDR3: CASSQEGAGPLHF. The CDR3 DNA sequence: TGCGCCAGCAGCCAAGAAGGGGCCGGACCCCTCCACTTT.

The genes are TRBV14 and TRBJ1-1; no clear D gene. This CDR3 has 15 residues. Germline V gives CDR1 SGHDN, CDR2 FVKESK. V shed 0 bases and J shed 4 bases, with 12 bases lying between them. CDR3 bases: TGTGCCAGCAGCCAAGAGTCGAGTCCTTCCACTGAAGCTTTCTTT. It is translated as CASSQESSPSTEAFF.

The chain links TRBV11-2 to TRBJ1-1; 7 nucleotides line up with TRBD1. Germline V lookup: CDR1 SGHAT, CDR2 FQNNGV. The length of the CDR3 is 15 residues. With V trimmed by 5 bases and J by 0 bases, 6 bases remained unmatched. CDR3 bases: TGTGCCAGCAGCCTTGGGACAGCCATGAACACTGAAGCTTTCTTT. Residues: CASSLGTAMNTEAFF.

The chain has TRBV19 and TRBJ2-2; 10 positions agree with TRBD1. The CDR3 has 14 residues. Germline-derived CDR1 and CDR2 are LNHDA and SQIVND (reference sequence). The V segment lost 4 bases and the J segment 7 bases; nucleotides outside the gene matches: 3. CDR3: CASSRDRGGGELFF. DNA for the CDR3: TGTGCCAGTAGTAGGGACAGGGGAGGCGGGGAGCTGTTTTTT. Together with reference TRBV19 and TRBJ2-2, the CDR3 gives the full variable domain: DGGITQSPKYLFRKEGQNVTLSCEQNLNHDAMYWYRQDPGQGLRLIYYSQIVNDFQKGDIAEGYSVSREKKESFPLTVTSAQKNPTAFYLCASSRDRGGGELFFGEGSRLTVL.

This rearrangement joins TRBV19 to TRBJ2-1, with 8 bases matching TRBD2. V lost 6 bases and J lost 8; bases outside the gene matches: 6. Per the germline V gene, CDR1 is LNHDA and CDR2 is SQIVND (reference sequence). CDR3 length: 13 residues. Here the CDR3 DNA reads TGTGCCAGTAGGAAAACACTAGCGGATGAGCAGTTCTTC. Its protein product is CASRKTLADEQFF.

The rearrangement joins TRBV11-3 to TRBJ2-2, with D unclear. The V gene's germline CDR1 is SGHNT and CDR2 YENEEA. The CDR3 consists of 13 residues. Trimming took off 4 bases at V and 5 bases at J, with 8 bases between the two ends. CDR3 amino acids: CASSSQGTGELFF. The CDR3 DNA sequence: TGTGCCAGCAGCTCTCAAGGGACCGGGGAGCTGTTTTTT.

The chain couples TRBV19 to TRBJ1-2, with 11 bases that match TRBD1. The germline V gene has CDR1 LNHDA and CDR2 SQIVND (reference sequence). The CDR3 runs 12 residues. Trimming took 8 bases from V and 5 from J; bases not matched to a gene: 1. The CDR3: CASGTGGYGYTF. The CDR3 coding sequence is TGTGCCAGTGGGACAGGGGGTTATGGCTACACCTTC.

This clone was observed a few times. The chain recombines TRBV19 with TRBJ1-1; maybe TRBD1 (6 bases). This CDR3 spans 15 amino acids. Germline CDR1 and CDR2: LNHDA and SQIVND (reference sequence). V was trimmed by 7 bases and J by 2 bases, leaving 17 bases between them. CDR3 in amino acids: CASTTPRGSNTEAFF. The DNA for the CDR3 is TGTGCCAGTACCACCCCGAGGGGGAGCAACACTGAAGCTTTCTTT.

The V call is TRBV27, the J call TRBJ2-3; tentatively, D is TRBD1 (6 bases). The CDR3 loop spans 13 amino acids. Trimming shortened V by 5 bases and J by 6 bases, and 12 bases separated the two germline ends. Germline loops: CDR1 MNHEY, CDR2 SMNVEV (reference sequence). CDR3 nucleotides: TGTGCCAGCAGTGTCAACAGGGATGATACGCAGTATTTT. This codes for CASSVNRDDTQYF.

This clone was seen more than once but under ten times. The rearrangement links TRBV7-2 to TRBJ2-1; perhaps TRBD2 as D (5 bases). The CDR3 is made up of 14 amino acids. Germline V lookup: CDR1 SGHTA, CDR2 FQGNSA. V was trimmed by 7 bases and J by 6 bases, leaving 16 bases between them. The CDR3 coding sequence is TGTGCCAGCACCGAACGACTAACGGTCAATGAGCAGTTCTTC. It codes for CASTERLTVNEQFF.

This clone was detected a few times. The CDR3 loop is CASSRGQPPHEQYF. In DNA form, the CDR3 reads TGTGCCAGCAGTAGGGGACAGCCTCCCCACGAGCAGTACTTC. The rearrangement joins TRBV28 to TRBJ2-7, with 7 bases lining up with TRBD1. The CDR3 extends over 14 amino acids. Germline V gives CDR1 MDHEN, CDR2 SYDVKM. Trimming at V came to 5 bases and at J to 5 bases, leaving 9 bases not matched to a gene.

This clone showed up just a few times. The chain employs TRBV27 and TRBJ1-4; 7 nucleotides agree with TRBD1. The ends lost 7 bases at V and 5 bases at J; junction bases unmatched: 4. The CDR3 runs 13 residues. CDR1 is MNHEY, CDR2 SMNVEV, per germline (reference sequence). The CDR3 nucleotides are TGTGCCAGCACAGGAGGGGGCAATGAAAAACTGTTTTTT. It specifies CASTGGGNEKLFF.

This chain links TRBV7-2 with TRBJ2-3; D remains ambiguous. V dropped 11 bases and J dropped 1 base, with 10 bases sitting between them. The CDR3 length is 12 residues. Germline V gene data show CDR1 as SGHTA and CDR2 as FQGNSA. The CDR3 region is CADRLGTDTQYF. The CDR3 DNA reads as TGTGCCGACCGACTTGGCACAGATACGCAGTATTTT. The whole variable domain, filled in from reference TRBV7-2 and TRBJ2-3, reads GAGVSQSPSNKVTEKGKDVELRCDPISGHTALYWYRQSLGQGLEFLIYFQGNSAPDKSGLPSDRFSAERTGGSVSTLTIQRTQQEDSAVYLCADRLGTDTQYFGPGTRLTVL.

This clone was counted only a few times. This sequence joins TRBV28 and TRBJ1-2; 7 positions agree with TRBD1. The CDR3 has 16 amino acids. V lost 7 bases to trimming and J lost 4 bases; unmatched junction nucleotides: 15. From germline, CDR1 is MDHEN and CDR2 SYDVKM. CDR3 amino acids: CASTRDGRGNGYGYTF. The CDR3 coding sequence is TGTGCCAGCACCCGAGACGGCAGGGGGAATGGCTATGGCTACACCTTC.

This clone showed up just a few times. This chain uses TRBV5-1 with TRBJ2-5; 8 bases map to TRBD2. Germline values: CDR1 SGHRS, CDR2 YFSETQ. The CDR3 contains 14 residues. V lost 1 base, J lost 4 bases, and 3 bases stayed unmatched. CDR3 sequence reads: CASSLRGGRETQYF. In DNA form, the CDR3 reads TGCGCCAGCAGCTTGCGGGGGGGCCGAGAGACCCAGTACTTC.

This clone was picked up a small number of times. At one end the junction does not follow the germline gene, possibly because of a read error. The genes are TRBV23-1 and TRBJ1-4; D gene ambiguous. TRBV23-1 is an open reading frame, and its role is uncertain. The CDR3 covers 14 residues. The DNA for the CDR3 is TGCGCCAGCAGTCAATCCACTGTGCAGGAGGATGGAGGTTTT. It encodes CASSQSTVQEDGGF.

The rearrangement joins TRBV28 to TRBJ2-5, with D tentatively TRBD1 (5 bases). Trimming took off 3 bases at V and 3 bases at J, with 14 bases between the two ends. Germline loops: CDR1 MDHEN, CDR2 SYDVKM. The CDR3 contains 15 residues. The CDR3, as DNA: TGTGCCAGCAGTTTCCAAGGGGCAGGAGAAGAGACCCAGTACTTC. It specifies CASSFQGAGEETQYF.

This clone was detected only a few times. The V and J genes are TRBV7-6 and TRBJ2-7; D remains unclear. There are 10 residues in the CDR3. Germline V lookup: CDR1 SGHVS, CDR2 FNYEAQ. The ends were cut back, 5 bases at V and 3 bases at J, with 2 bases in the middle. CDR3 nucleotide sequence: TGTGCCAGCAGCAGCTACGAGCAGTACTTC. It yields the protein CASSSYEQYF.